These T cell receptor beta chains were read from a single sample in a study of blood T cell repertoires in COVID-19. Only in-frame clones appear in the TCRdb table, and some are missing; sequencing was by immunoSEQ multiplex PCR. The table lists 140,000 or so clones, less than 90% of them singletons. The specimen was peripheral blood. Receptors originate from a man in his thirties or forties with COVID-19, enrolled during active disease. Both conserved end residues are part of each CDR3. The order of the fields is CDR3 DNA, CDR3 protein, V gene, D gene, J gene, clone size. D genes are given only for firm matches. A row's size may be missing; if present it is once, few, many or a size class.

cdr3_nt: TGTGCCAGCAGCGTAGATTCGGGGGGAGGGTACACCGGGGAGCTGTTTTTT
cdr3_aa: CASSVDSGGGYTGELFF
v_call: TRBV9
d_call: TRBD2
j_call: TRBJ2-2
clone_size: NA

cdr3_nt: TGTGCCAGCAGCTTGGGGGGGGGCAGGACCCAGTCCTACGAGCAGTACTTC
cdr3_aa: CASSLGGGRTQSYEQYF
v_call: TRBV12-1
d_call: NA
j_call: TRBJ2-7
clone_size: NA

cdr3_nt: TGTGCCATCAGTGGTGCGGGCTATAGCTCCTACAATGAGCAGTTCTTC
cdr3_aa: CAISGAGYSSYNEQFF
v_call: TRBV10-3
d_call: NA
j_call: TRBJ2-1
clone_size: NA

cdr3_nt: TGTGCCATCCGGGGTAGCGGGAGATGGGCGGGGGAGCAGTACTTC
cdr3_aa: CAIRGSGRWAGEQYF
v_call: TRBV10-3
d_call: TRBD2
j_call: TRBJ2-7
clone_size: NA

cdr3_nt: TGTGCCAGCAGTTCGCCGGGACAGCAAGAGACCCAGTACTTC
cdr3_aa: CASSSPGQQETQYF
v_call: TRBV28
d_call: TRBD1
j_call: TRBJ2-5
clone_size: NA

cdr3_nt: TGTGCCAGCAGCTTAGGGGGGGACAGTTGGCAGTACTTC
cdr3_aa: CASSLGGDSWQYF
v_call: TRBV7-2
d_call: NA
j_call: TRBJ2-7
clone_size: NA

cdr3_nt: TGTGCCAGCAGCTTGTATCCCGCAAACAGCTACGAGCAGTACTTC
cdr3_aa: CASSLYPANSYEQYF
v_call: TRBV5-5
d_call: NA
j_call: TRBJ2-7
clone_size: NA

cdr3_nt: TGTGCCAGCAGTTACCCAGCTAGCGGGAGGGGTGAGCAGTTCTTC
cdr3_aa: CASSYPASGRGEQFF
v_call: TRBV6-5
d_call: TRBD2
j_call: TRBJ2-1
clone_size: NA

cdr3_nt: TGTGCCAGCAGTGTCTCCGGCCGGGACACCGGGGAGCTGTTTTTT
cdr3_aa: CASSVSGRDTGELFF
v_call: TRBV7-9
d_call: NA
j_call: TRBJ2-2
clone_size: NA

cdr3_nt: TGTGCCACCAGCAGATCCCGAGACCCGGGGGAGGGCTACACCTTC
cdr3_aa: CATSRSRDPGEGYTF
v_call: TRBV15
d_call: NA
j_call: TRBJ1-2
clone_size: NA

cdr3_nt: TGCGCCAGCAGCTTAGGAGCGGGAGATACGCAGTATTTT
cdr3_aa: CASSLGAGDTQYF
v_call: TRBV5-1
d_call: NA
j_call: TRBJ2-3
clone_size: NA

cdr3_nt: TGTGCCAGCAGCCCGGGTCCGAGGGGCTACACCTTC
cdr3_aa: CASSPGPRGYTF
v_call: TRBV5-6
d_call: NA
j_call: TRBJ1-2
clone_size: NA

cdr3_nt: TGTGCCAGTCTTACCGGGGGGTTTGGGACCCAGTACTTC
cdr3_aa: CASLTGGFGTQYF
v_call: TRBV2
d_call: TRBD2
j_call: TRBJ2-5
clone_size: NA

cdr3_nt: TGTGCCAGCAGCTTAGACAGGTACTCCTACGAGCAGTACTTC
cdr3_aa: CASSLDRYSYEQYF
v_call: TRBV7-2
d_call: NA
j_call: TRBJ2-7
clone_size: NA

cdr3_nt: TGTGCCAGCAGTGACGAGAACGCCCAGCCCCAGCATTTT
cdr3_aa: CASSDENAQPQHF
v_call: TRBV2
d_call: NA
j_call: TRBJ1-5
clone_size: NA

cdr3_nt: TGTGCCAGCAGCCAAGTCGGGACTAGTAACTACAATGAGCAGTTCTTC
cdr3_aa: CASSQVGTSNYNEQFF
v_call: TRBV28
d_call: TRBD2
j_call: TRBJ2-1
clone_size: NA

cdr3_nt: TGTGCCAGCAGCCAATCGACAGGCGCACATAATGAAAAACTGTTTTTT
cdr3_aa: CASSQSTGAHNEKLFF
v_call: TRBV4-2
d_call: NA
j_call: TRBJ1-4
clone_size: NA

cdr3_nt: TGTGCCAGCAGTTTAGGGACTAGCGGGACGGCAACCTACAATGAGCAGTTCTTC
cdr3_aa: CASSLGTSGTATYNEQFF
v_call: TRBV11-2
d_call: TRBD2
j_call: TRBJ2-1
clone_size: NA

cdr3_nt: TGTGCCAGCAGTTACGGGAACCAAGAGACCCAGTACTTC
cdr3_aa: CASSYGNQETQYF
v_call: TRBV7-6
d_call: NA
j_call: TRBJ2-5
clone_size: NA

cdr3_nt: TGTGCCAGCAGCTTAGCGCCGGGGTCTAGCGGGAGACCCGGGGAGCTGTTTTTT
cdr3_aa: CASSLAPGSSGRPGELFF
v_call: TRBV11-3
d_call: TRBD2
j_call: TRBJ2-2
clone_size: NA

cdr3_nt: TGTGCCAGCAGTTTAGTAGCGGGAGGGCCTTACAATGAGCAGTTCTTC
cdr3_aa: CASSLVAGGPYNEQFF
v_call: TRBV28
d_call: TRBD2
j_call: TRBJ2-1
clone_size: NA

cdr3_nt: TGTGCTACCCAGGGCCTTGATAATTCACCCCTCCACTTT
cdr3_aa: CATQGLDNSPLHF
v_call: TRBV24-1
d_call: NA
j_call: TRBJ1-6
clone_size: NA

cdr3_nt: TGTGCCAGCAGCCCCCGGGACAGGCGCTACGAGCAGTACTTC
cdr3_aa: CASSPRDRRYEQYF
v_call: TRBV21-1
d_call: NA
j_call: TRBJ2-7
clone_size: NA

cdr3_nt: TGTGCCAGCACTCCAGGGGCCCTCAATCAGCCCCAGCATTTT
cdr3_aa: CASTPGALNQPQHF
v_call: TRBV28
d_call: NA
j_call: TRBJ1-5
clone_size: NA

cdr3_nt: TGTGCCAGCAGCCAAGTTATAGCGGGAGGGGCAGATACGCAGTATTTT
cdr3_aa: CASSQVIAGGADTQYF
v_call: TRBV3-1/TRBV3-2
d_call: TRBD2
j_call: TRBJ2-3
clone_size: NA

cdr3_nt: TGTGCCACCAGTGATCCGCCACTCAATGAGCAGTTCTTC
cdr3_aa: CATSDPPLNEQFF
v_call: TRBV24-1
d_call: NA
j_call: TRBJ2-1
clone_size: once

cdr3_nt: TGTGCCGGCTCCGAGGGGACAGGGTCACCCCTCCACTTT
cdr3_aa: CAGSEGTGSPLHF
v_call: TRBV9
d_call: TRBD1
j_call: TRBJ1-6
clone_size: NA

cdr3_nt: TGTGCCAGCAGTGAAGCGGCTTGGGTATCTAGCGGCGAAATCTACAATGAGCAGTTCTTC
cdr3_aa: CASSEAAWVSSGEIYNEQFF
v_call: TRBV6-1
d_call: TRBD2
j_call: TRBJ2-1
clone_size: NA

cdr3_nt: TGTGCCAGCAGTTTATGGGGCGGTAACACAGATACGCAGTATTTT
cdr3_aa: CASSLWGGNTDTQYF
v_call: TRBV27
d_call: NA
j_call: TRBJ2-3
clone_size: NA

cdr3_nt: TGTGCCAGCAGCTTCACGGACAGGAACACTTATGGCTACACCTTC
cdr3_aa: CASSFTDRNTYGYTF
v_call: TRBV7-2
d_call: TRBD1
j_call: TRBJ1-2
clone_size: NA

cdr3_nt: TGTGCCATCAGGGGCCAGGGGTATAATTCACCCCTCCACTTT
cdr3_aa: CAIRGQGYNSPLHF
v_call: TRBV10-3
d_call: NA
j_call: TRBJ1-6
clone_size: few

cdr3_nt: TGTGCCAGCAGTTATCGGACAGGGGAGAGTGAGCAGTACTTC
cdr3_aa: CASSYRTGESEQYF
v_call: TRBV6-5
d_call: TRBD1
j_call: TRBJ2-7
clone_size: NA

cdr3_nt: TGTGCCAGCAGTGAACCGGGACAGTTCATCGAGCAGTACTTC
cdr3_aa: CASSEPGQFIEQYF
v_call: TRBV25-1
d_call: TRBD1
j_call: TRBJ2-7
clone_size: NA

cdr3_nt: TGTGCCAGCCGACCCCTGGGGGGGCAGGGTGGCCACGAGCAGTACTTC
cdr3_aa: CASRPLGGQGGHEQYF
v_call: TRBV28
d_call: NA
j_call: TRBJ2-7
clone_size: NA

cdr3_nt: TGCAGCTTGAGGAGGGACACTGAAGCTTTCTTT
cdr3_aa: CSLRRDTEAFF
v_call: TRBV29-1
d_call: NA
j_call: TRBJ1-1
clone_size: NA

cdr3_nt: TGTGCCACCTGGAAGTCAGGATCTTACACTGAAGCTTTCTTT
cdr3_aa: CATWKSGSYTEAFF
v_call: TRBV15
d_call: NA
j_call: TRBJ1-1
clone_size: NA

cdr3_nt: TGTGCCAGCTCCGGGGGGGGCCTAGCGGGAAGCTCCTACAATGAGCAGTTCTTC
cdr3_aa: CASSGGGLAGSSYNEQFF
v_call: TRBV9
d_call: TRBD2
j_call: TRBJ2-1
clone_size: NA

cdr3_nt: TGTGCCAGCAGTTTAACACAGGACCGATGGCAGTACTTC
cdr3_aa: CASSLTQDRWQYF
v_call: TRBV28
d_call: NA
j_call: TRBJ2-7
clone_size: NA

cdr3_nt: TGTGCCAGCAGCCAACCAGGGCCGACTGAAGCTTTCTTT
cdr3_aa: CASSQPGPTEAFF
v_call: TRBV3-1/TRBV3-2
d_call: NA
j_call: TRBJ1-1
clone_size: NA

cdr3_nt: TGTGCCAGCAGTCGGACAGGGGAACCCTATGGCTACACCTTC
cdr3_aa: CASSRTGEPYGYTF
v_call: TRBV5-4
d_call: TRBD1
j_call: TRBJ1-2
clone_size: NA

cdr3_nt: TGTGCCAGCAGCCCAAGAACCGGGGGGATGACTGAAGCTTTCTTT
cdr3_aa: CASSPRTGGMTEAFF
v_call: TRBV5-4
d_call: NA
j_call: TRBJ1-1
clone_size: NA

cdr3_nt: TGTGCCAGCAGCATCAACAGGGGTCCCCAAGAGACCCAGTACTTC
cdr3_aa: CASSINRGPQETQYF
v_call: TRBV9
d_call: TRBD1
j_call: TRBJ2-5
clone_size: NA

cdr3_nt: TGCGCCAGCAGCCAAGACCCTATAAACACAGATACGCAGTATTTT
cdr3_aa: CASSQDPINTDTQYF
v_call: TRBV4-1
d_call: NA
j_call: TRBJ2-3
clone_size: NA

cdr3_nt: TGTGCCAGCAGCCAAGACCGACTAGCGGGTTCCGAGCAGTACTTC
cdr3_aa: CASSQDRLAGSEQYF
v_call: TRBV4-2
d_call: TRBD2
j_call: TRBJ2-7
clone_size: NA

cdr3_nt: TGTGCCAGCAGTGCTAGTCGGGGGGGCACTGAAGCTTTCTTT
cdr3_aa: CASSASRGGTEAFF
v_call: TRBV6-6
d_call: NA
j_call: TRBJ1-1
clone_size: few